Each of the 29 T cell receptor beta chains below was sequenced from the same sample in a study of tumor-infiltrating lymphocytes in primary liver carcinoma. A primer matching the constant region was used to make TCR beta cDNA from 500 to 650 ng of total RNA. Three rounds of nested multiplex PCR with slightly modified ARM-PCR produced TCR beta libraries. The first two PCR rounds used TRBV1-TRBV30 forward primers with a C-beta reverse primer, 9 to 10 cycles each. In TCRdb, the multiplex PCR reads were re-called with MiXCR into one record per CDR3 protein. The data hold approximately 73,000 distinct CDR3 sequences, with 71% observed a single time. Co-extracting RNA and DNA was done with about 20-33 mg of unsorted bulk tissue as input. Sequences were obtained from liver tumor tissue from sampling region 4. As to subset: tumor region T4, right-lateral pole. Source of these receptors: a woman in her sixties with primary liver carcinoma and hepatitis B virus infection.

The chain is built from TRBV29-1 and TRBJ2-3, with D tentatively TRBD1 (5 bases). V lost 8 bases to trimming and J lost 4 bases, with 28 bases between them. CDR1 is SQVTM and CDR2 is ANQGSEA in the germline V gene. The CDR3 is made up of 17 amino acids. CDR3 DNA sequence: TGCAGCATTGGACAAACCCCGGATGGAAGCCTTGCAGATACGCAGTATTTT. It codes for CSIGQTPDGSLADTQYF.

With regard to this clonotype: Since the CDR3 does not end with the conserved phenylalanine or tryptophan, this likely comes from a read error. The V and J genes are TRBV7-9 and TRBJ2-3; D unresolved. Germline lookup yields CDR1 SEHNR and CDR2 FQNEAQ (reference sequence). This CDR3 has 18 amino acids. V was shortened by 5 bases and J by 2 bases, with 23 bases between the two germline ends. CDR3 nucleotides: TGTGCCAGCAGCCCTAGGCCCAATCCGGGCCCTTACACAGATACGCAGTATTCT. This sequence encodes CASSPRPNPGPYTDTQYS.

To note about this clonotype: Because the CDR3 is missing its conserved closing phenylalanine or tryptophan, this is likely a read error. This CDR3 is CSVVIPGLDYEQYS. CDR3 sequence (DNA): TGTAGCGTTGTTATTCCGGGACTAGACTACGAGCAGTACTCC. The gene calls are TRBV29-1 and TRBJ2-7, with TRBD2 identical over 8 bases. The CDR3 has 14 amino acids. From germline, CDR1 is SQVTM and CDR2 ANQGSEA.

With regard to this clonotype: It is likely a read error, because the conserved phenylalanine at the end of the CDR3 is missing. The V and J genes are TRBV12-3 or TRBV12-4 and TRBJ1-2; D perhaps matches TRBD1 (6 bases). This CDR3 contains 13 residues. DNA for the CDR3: TGTGCCATCACTACTGACAGGAACTATGGTTACACCTCC. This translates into CAITTDRNYGYTS.

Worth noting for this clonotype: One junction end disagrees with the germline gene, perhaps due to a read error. The CDR3 bases are TGTACCAGCAGCCTGGACGTGCAGGGCTACACCTTC. Its protein product is CTSSLDVQGYTF. The chain couples TRBV12-3 or TRBV12-4 to TRBJ1-2; D uncertain. CDR3 length: 12 amino acids.

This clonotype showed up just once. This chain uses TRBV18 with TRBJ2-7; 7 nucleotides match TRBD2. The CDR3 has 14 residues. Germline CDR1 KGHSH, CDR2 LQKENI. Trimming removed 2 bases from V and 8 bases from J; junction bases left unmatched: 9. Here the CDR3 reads CASSPSAGVSKQYF. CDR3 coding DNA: TGTGCCAGCTCACCATCCGCGGGAGTCTCCAAGCAGTACTTC.

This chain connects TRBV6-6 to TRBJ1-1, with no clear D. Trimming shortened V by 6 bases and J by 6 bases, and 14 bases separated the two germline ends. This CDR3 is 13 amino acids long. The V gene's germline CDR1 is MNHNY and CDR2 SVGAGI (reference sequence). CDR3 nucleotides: TGTGCCAGCAGCATGATAGGAAACGCTGAAGCTTTCTTT. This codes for CASSMIGNAEAFF.

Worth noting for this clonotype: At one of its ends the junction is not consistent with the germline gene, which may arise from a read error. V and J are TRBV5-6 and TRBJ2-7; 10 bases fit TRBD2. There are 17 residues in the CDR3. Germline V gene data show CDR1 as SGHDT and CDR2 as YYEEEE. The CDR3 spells CASSLATASGSQHEQYF. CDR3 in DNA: TGCGCCAGCAGCTTGGCCACGGCTAGCGGGAGTCAGCACGAGCAGTACTTC.

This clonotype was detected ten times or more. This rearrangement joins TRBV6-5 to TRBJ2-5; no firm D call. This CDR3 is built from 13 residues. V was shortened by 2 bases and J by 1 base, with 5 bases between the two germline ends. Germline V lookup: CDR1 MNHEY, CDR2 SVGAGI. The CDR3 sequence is CASSYRLQETQYF. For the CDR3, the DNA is TGTGCCAGCAGTTACAGGCTCCAAGAGACCCAGTACTTC.

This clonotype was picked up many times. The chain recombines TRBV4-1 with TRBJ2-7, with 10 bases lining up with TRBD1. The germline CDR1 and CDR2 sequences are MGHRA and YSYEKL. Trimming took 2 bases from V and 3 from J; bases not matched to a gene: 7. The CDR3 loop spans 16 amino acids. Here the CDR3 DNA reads TGCGCCAGCAGCCAAAGCCCGGGACAGGGGAGCTACGAGCAGTACTTC. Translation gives CASSQSPGQGSYEQYF.

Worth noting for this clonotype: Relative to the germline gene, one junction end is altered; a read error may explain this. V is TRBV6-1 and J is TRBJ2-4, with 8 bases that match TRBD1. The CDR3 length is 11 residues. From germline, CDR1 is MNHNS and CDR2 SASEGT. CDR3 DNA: TGTGCAAGCCACAGGGGGGACATTCAGAACTTC. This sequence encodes CASHRGDIQNF.

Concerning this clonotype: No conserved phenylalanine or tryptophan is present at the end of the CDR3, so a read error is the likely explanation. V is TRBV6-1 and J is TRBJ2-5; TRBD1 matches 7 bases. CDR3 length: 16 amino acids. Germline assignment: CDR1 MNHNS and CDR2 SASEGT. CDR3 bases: TGTGCCAGCAGCATTGAACTAGGGGGCGGCGGTGAGATCCAGTACTTA. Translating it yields CASSIELGGGGEIQYL.

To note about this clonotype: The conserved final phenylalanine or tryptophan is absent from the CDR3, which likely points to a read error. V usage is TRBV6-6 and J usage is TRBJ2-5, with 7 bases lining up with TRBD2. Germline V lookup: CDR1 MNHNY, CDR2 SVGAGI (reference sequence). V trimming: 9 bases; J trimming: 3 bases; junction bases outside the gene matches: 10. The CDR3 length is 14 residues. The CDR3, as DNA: TGTGCCAGGAGCGGTAGAGCGGGAAAAGAGACCCAGTACATC. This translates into CARSGRAGKETQYI.

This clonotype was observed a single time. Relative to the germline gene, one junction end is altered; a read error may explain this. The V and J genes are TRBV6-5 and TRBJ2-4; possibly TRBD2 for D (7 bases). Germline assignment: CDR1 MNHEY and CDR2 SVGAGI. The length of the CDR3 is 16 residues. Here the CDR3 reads CASMRRGRGGKSIQNF. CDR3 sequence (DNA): TGTGCCAGCATGCGGAGAGGGAGGGGGGGCAAAAGCATTCAGAACTTC.

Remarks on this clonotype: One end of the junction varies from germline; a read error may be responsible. The CDR3 DNA sequence: TGTGCCAGCAGCCAAAGAAGGATTAGCGGGAGCGCCGCCAATGAGCAGCTCTTC. Translated: CASSQRRISGSAANEQLF. The chain joins TRBV14 to TRBJ2-1, with 9 positions matching TRBD2. The V gene's germline CDR1 is SGHDN and CDR2 FVKESK. There are 18 residues in the CDR3.

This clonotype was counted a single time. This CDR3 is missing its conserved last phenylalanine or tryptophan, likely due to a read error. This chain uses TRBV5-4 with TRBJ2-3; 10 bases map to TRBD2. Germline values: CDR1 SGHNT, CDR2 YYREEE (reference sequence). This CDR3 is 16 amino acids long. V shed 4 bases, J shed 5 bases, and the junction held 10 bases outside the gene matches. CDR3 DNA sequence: TGTGCCAGCAGCCTGAGCGGGAGGGGTGGGATAGATACGCAGTATCTT. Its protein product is CASSLSGRGGIDTQYL.

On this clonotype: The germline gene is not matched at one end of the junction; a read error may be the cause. CDR3 sequence: CASSLGRVSNEQYF. The CDR3 DNA sequence: TGCGCCAGCAGCTTAGGGAGGGTCTCCAACGAGCAGTACTTC. This chain uses TRBV11-2 with TRBJ2-7; 7 bases fit TRBD2. Germline CDR1 SGHAT, CDR2 FQNNGV. The CDR3 has 14 amino acids.

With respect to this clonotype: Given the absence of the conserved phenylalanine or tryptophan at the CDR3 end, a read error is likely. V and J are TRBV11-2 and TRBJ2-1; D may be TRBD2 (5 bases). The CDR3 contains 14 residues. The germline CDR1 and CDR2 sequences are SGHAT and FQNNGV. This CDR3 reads CASSPDSRYSEQFL. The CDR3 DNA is TGTGCTAGCAGTCCGGACTCGAGGTATAGTGAGCAGTTCTTA.

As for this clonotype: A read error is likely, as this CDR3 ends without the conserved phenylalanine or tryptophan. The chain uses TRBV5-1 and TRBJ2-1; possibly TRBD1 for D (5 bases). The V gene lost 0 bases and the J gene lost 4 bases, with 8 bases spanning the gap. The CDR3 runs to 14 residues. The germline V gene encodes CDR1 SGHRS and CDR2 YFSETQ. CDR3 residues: CASSLVSGYNEQFL. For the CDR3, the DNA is TGCGCCAGCAGCTTGGTTTCAGGGTACAATGAGCAGTTCCTC.

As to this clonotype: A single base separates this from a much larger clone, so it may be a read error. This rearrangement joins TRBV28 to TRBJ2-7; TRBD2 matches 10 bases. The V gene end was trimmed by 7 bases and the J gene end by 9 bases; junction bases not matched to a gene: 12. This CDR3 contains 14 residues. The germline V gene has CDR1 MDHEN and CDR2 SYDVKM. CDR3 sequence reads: CASTNGVSGRTQYF. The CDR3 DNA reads TGTGCCAGCACCAATGGGGTTAGCGGGAGGACGCAGTACTTC.

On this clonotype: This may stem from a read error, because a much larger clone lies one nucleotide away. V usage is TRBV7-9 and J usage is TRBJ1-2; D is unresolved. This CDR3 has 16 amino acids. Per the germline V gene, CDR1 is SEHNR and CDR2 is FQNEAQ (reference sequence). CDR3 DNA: TGTGCCCGCAGCGTCTCCGGACGGACTTCAAGCTATGGCTACACCTTC. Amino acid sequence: CARSVSGRTSSYGYTF.

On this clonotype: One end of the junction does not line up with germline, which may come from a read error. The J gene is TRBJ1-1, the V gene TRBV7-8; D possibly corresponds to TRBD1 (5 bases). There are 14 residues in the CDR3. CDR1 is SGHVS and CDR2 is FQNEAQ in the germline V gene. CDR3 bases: TGTGCCAGCAGTTTAGGAGGAGGGGCTCAATCCATTTTCTTT. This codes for CASSLGGGAQSIFF.

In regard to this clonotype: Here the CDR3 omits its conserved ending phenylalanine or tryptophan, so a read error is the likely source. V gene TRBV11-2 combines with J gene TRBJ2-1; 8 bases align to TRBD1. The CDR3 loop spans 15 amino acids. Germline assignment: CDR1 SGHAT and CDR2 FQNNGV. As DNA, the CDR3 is TGTGCTAGCAGCTCAGGGGGGACAGGTTACAATGAGCAGTTCCTC. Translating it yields CASSSGGTGYNEQFL.

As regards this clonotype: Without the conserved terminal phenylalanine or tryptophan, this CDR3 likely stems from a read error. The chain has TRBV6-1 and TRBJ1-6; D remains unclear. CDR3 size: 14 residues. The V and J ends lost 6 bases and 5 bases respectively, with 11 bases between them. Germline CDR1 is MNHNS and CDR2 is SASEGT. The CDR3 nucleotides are TGTGCCAGCAGAAGGGAAAGGAATAATTCACCCCTCCACATT. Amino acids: CASRRERNNSPLHI.

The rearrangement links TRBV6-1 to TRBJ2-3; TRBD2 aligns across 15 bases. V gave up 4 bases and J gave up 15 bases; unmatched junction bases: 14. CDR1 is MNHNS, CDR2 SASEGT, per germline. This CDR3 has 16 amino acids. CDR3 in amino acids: CASSARTSGRVDMQYF. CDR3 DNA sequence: TGTGCCAGCAGTGCCCGGACTAGCGGGAGGGTAGATATGCAATATTTT.

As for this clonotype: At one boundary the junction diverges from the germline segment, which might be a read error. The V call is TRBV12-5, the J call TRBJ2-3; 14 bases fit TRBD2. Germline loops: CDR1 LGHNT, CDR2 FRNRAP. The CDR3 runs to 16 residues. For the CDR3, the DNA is TGTGCTAGTGGTAACGGACTAGCGGGAGGCATAGATACACAGTATTTT. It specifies CASGNGLAGGIDTQYF.

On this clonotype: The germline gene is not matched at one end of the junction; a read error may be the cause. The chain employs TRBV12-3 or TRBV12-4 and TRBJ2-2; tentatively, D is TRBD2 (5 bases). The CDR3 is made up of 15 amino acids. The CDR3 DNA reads TGTGCCAGCAGTCTCCCCCCGTACAGTACCGGGGAGCTGCTTTTT. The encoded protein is CASSLPPYSTGELLF.

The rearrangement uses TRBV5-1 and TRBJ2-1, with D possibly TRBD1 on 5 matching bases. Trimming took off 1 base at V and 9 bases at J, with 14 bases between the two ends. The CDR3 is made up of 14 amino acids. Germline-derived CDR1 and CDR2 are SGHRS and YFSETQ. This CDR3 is CASSLNSLDSEQFF. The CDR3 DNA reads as TGCGCCAGCAGCTTGAATAGCCTCGACAGTGAGCAGTTCTTC.

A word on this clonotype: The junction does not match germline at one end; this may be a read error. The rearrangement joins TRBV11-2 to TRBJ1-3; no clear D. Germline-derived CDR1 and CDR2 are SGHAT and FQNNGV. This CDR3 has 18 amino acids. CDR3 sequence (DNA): TGTGCCTGCATCTCGCGCCTCCCGACAAATAGCTCTGGAAACACCATATGTTTT. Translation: CACISRLPTNSSGNTICF.